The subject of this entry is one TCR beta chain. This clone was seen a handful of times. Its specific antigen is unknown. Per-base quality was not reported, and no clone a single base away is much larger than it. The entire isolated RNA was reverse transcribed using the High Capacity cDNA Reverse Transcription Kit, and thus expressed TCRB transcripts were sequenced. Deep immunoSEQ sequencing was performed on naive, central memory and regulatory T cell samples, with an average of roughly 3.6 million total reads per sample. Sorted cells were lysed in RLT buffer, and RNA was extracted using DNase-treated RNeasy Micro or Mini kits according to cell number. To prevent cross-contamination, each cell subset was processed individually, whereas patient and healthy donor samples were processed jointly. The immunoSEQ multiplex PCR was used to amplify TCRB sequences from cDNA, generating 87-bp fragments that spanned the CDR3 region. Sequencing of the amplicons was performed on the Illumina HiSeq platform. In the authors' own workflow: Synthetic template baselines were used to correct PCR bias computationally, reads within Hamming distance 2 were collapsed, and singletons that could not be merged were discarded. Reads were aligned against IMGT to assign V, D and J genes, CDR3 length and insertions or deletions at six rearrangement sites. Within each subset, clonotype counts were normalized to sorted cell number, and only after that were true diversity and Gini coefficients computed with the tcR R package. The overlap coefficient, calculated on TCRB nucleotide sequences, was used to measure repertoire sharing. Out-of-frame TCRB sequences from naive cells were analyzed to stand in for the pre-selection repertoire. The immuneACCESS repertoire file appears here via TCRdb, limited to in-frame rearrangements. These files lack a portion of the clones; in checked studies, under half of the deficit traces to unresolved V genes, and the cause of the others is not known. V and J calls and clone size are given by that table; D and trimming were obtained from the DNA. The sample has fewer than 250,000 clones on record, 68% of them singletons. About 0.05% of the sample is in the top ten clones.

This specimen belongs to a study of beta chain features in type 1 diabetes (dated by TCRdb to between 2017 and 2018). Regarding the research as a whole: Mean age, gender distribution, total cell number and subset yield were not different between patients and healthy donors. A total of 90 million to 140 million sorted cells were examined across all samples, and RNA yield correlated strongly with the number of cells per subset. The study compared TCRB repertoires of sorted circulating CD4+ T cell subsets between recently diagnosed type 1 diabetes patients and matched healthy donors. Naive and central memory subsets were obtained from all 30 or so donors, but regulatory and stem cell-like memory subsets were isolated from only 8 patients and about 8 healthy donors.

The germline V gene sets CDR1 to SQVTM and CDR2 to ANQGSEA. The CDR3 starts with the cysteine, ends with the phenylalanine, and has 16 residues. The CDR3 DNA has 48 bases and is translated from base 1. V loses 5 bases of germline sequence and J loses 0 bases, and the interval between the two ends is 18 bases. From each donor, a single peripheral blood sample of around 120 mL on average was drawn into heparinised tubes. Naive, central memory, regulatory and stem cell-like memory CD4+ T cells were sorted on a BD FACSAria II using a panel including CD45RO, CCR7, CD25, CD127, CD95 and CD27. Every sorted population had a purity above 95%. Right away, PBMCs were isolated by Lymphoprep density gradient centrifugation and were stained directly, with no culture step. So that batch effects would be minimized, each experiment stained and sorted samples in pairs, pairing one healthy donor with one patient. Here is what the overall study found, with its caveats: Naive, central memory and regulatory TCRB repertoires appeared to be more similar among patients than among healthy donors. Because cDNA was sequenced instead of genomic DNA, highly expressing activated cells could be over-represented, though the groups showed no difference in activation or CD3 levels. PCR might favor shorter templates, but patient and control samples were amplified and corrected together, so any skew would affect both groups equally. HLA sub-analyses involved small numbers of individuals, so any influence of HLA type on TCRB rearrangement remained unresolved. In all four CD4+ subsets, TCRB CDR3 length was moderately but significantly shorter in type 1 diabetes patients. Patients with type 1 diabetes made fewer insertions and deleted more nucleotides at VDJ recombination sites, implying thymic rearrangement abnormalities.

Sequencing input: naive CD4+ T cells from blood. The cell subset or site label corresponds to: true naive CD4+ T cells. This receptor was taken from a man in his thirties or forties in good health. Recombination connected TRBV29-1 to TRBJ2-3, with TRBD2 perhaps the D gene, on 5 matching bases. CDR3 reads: CSVSRRAYTSTDTQYF. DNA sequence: TGCAGCGTTTCCCGGCGGGCGTACACTAGCACAGATACGCAGTATTTT.